This TCR beta chain was recovered during a study of blood T cell repertoires in COVID-19. About the study: The samples span acute and convalescent COVID-19 from the United States, Italy and Spain. In each case, the material was cDNA or gDNA derived from T cells, B-cell-depleted T cells, or PBMCs.

The CDR3 has 13 residues. Germline V gene lookup returns CDR1 MDHEN and CDR2 SYDVKM. V lost 2 bases to trimming and J lost 10 bases; unmatched junction nucleotides: 7. Per the study methods: Amplification of reference gene primers provided the estimated nucleated cell counts. Produced via immunoSEQ multiplex PCR; TCRdb's table is partial and in-frame only. V, J and clone size reflect that table, while D and trimming were determined from the DNA. Here the sample spans 35,000 to 55,000 clones, around 85% being singletons. The gene calls are TRBV28 and TRBJ2-5; TRBD1 agrees at 7 bases. The specimen was peripheral blood. This TCR derives from a human donor in a cohort sampled during active COVID-19. This CDR3 is CASSLASSGGQYF. The CDR3 DNA follows: TGTGCCAGCAGTTTAGCGTCCTCAGGGGGCCAGTACTTC.